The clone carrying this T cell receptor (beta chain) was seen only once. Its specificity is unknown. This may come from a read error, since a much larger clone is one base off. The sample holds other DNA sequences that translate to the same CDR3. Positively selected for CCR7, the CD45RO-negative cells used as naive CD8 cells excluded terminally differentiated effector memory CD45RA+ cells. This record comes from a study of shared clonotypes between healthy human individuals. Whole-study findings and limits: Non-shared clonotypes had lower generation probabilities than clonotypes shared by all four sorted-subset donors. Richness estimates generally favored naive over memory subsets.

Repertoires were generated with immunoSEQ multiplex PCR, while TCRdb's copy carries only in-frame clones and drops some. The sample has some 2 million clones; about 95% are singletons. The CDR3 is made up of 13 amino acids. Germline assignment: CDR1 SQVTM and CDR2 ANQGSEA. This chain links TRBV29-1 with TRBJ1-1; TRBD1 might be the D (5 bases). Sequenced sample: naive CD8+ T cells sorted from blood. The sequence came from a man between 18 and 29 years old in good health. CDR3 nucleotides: TGCAGCGTTGATTCAGGCGAGGGGTCGGAAGCCTTCTTT. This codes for CSVDSGEGSEAFF.